The clone carrying this TCR beta chain has more than one count but fewer than ten. The antigen is not known. This specimen comes from a study of blood T cells in healthy people across ages. General observations from the study: Among long-lived donors, naive CD4+ cells were more numerous and diversity higher than in aged donors.

V gave up 2 bases and J gave up 1 base, with 15 bases separating them. Per the germline V gene, CDR1 is MDHEN and CDR2 is SYDVKM. The CDR3 extends over 17 amino acids. Each sample had at least 6.5 million PBMCs isolated. Primers used in a second PCR of about 7 to 12 cycles were a sample-barcoded 5' primer and a J-beta primer mix. Sequencing of every sample gave 3 million or more CDR3-containing paired-end reads. TCRdb passed the 5' RACE reads through MiXCR, listing each CDR3 protein once. This sample has a few hundred thousand distinct CDR3 sequences, with over 45% found just once. This chain connects TRBV28 to TRBJ2-4; D perhaps matches TRBD2 (7 bases). Sequencing used blood. This clonotype was sampled from a man between 60 and 75 years old in good health. The CDR3 loop reads CASSLGGAGSAKNIQYF. As DNA, the CDR3 is TGTGCCAGCAGTTTAGGGGGGGCGGGCAGCGCCAAAAACATTCAGTACTTC.